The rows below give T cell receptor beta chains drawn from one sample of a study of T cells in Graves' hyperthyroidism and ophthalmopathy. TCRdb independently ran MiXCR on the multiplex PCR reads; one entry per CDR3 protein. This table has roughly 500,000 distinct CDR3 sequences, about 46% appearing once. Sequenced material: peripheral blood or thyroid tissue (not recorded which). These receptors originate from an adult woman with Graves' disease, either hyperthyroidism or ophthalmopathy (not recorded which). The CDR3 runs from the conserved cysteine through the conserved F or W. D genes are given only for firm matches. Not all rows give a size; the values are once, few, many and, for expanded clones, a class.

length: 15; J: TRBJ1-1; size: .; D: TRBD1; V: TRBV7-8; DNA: TGTGCCAGCAGCTCCGATCCTGGGGGAGGGGGCGAAGCTTTCTTT; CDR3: CASSSDPGGGGEAFF
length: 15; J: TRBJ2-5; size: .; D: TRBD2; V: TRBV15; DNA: TGTGCCACCGGCAGCTTAGCGGGAGGACGGGAGACCCAGTACTTC; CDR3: CATGSLAGGRETQYF
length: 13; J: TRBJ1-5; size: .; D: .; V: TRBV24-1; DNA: TGTGCCAGCAGTCCTACTAAGGGACAGCCCCAGCATTTT; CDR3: CASSPTKGQPQHF
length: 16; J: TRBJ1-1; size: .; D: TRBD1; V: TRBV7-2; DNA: TGTGCCAGCAGCTTACGACAGGGTGATAGGAACACTGAAGCTTTCTTT; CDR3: CASSLRQGDRNTEAFF
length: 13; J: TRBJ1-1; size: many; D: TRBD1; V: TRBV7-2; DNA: TGTGCCAGCAGAACGCAGGGGGCCACTGAAGCTTTCTTT; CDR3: CASRTQGATEAFF
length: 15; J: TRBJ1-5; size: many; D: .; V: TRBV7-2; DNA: TGTGCCAGCAGCTTTCGGGGGTTGGGCAATCAGCCCCAGCATTTT; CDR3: CASSFRGLGNQPQHF
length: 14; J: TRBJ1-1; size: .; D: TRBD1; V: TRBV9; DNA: TGTGCCCCGCGGACAGGGCCAAGGGGCACTGAAGCTTTCTTT; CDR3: CAPRTGPRGTEAFF
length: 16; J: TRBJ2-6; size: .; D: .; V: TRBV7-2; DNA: TGTGCCAGCAGTGGTGGGACCACCTCTGGGGCCAACGTCCTGACTTTC; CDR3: CASSGGTTSGANVLTF
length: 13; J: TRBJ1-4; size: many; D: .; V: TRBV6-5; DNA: TGTGCCACCTATAAGGGCAGTGATGAAAAACTGTTTTTT; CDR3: CATYKGSDEKLFF
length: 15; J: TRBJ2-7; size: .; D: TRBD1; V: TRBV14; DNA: TGTGCCAGCAGCCACGTGCAAACAGGGGCCTACGAGCAGTACTTC; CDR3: CASSHVQTGAYEQYF
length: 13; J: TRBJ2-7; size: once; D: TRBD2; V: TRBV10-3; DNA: TGTGCTAGGGGGACTAGCGGTAACTACGAGCAGTACTTC; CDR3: CARGTSGNYEQYF
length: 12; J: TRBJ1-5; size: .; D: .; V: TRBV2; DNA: TGTGCCAGTTTACAGACACTAGAGACCCAGCATTTT; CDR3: CASLQTLETQHF
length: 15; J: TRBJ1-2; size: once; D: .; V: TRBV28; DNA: TGTGCCAGCAGTTTCACACAGGGACGTACCTATGGCTACACCTTC; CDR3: CASSFTQGRTYGYTF
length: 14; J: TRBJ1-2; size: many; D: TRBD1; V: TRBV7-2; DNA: TGTGCCAGCAGCTTAAGGCCGACAGGGGATGGCTACACCTTC; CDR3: CASSLRPTGDGYTF
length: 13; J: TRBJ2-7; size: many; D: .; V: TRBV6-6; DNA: TGTGCCAGCAGTTACCTTCGGGTCTACGAGCAGTACTTC; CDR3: CASSYLRVYEQYF
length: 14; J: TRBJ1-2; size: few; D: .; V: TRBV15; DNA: TGTGCCACCAGCAGAGAGGAGGACGCACCTGACTACACCTTC; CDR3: CATSREEDAPDYTF
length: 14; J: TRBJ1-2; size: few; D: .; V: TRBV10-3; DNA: TGTGCCATCAGCATCGACACAGGGAGTGATGGCTACACCTTC; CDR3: CAISIDTGSDGYTF
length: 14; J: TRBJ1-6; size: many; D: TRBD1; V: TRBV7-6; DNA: TGTGCCAGCACCTTGGGACAGGGTAATTCACCCCTCCACTTT; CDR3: CASTLGQGNSPLHF
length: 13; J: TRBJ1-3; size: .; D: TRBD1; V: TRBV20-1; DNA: TGCAGTGCGCAGACAGGGGCTGGAAACACCATATATTTT; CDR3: CSAQTGAGNTIYF
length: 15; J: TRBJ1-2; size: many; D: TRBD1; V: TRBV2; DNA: TGTGCCAGCATGCCGGGACAGGGGTATCCCTATGGCTACACCTTC; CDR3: CASMPGQGYPYGYTF
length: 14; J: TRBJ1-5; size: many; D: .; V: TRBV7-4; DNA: TGTGCCAGCAGTCCTAGGACCCACAATCAGCCCCAGCATTTT; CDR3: CASSPRTHNQPQHF
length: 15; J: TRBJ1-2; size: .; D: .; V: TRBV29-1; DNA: TGCAGCGTTGGTTTCCTTCTTCCAGGGACCTCTGGCTACACCTTC; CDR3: CSVGFLLPGTSGYTF
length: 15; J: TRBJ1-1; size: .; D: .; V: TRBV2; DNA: TGTGCCAGCAGCGTTTCTGGGGGGCCGAACACTGAAGCTTTCTTT; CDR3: CASSVSGGPNTEAFF
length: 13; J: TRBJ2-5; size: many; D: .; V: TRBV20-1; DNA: TGCAGCGCTAGCGTCAGGGGCCAAGAGACCCAGTACTTC; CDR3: CSASVRGQETQYF
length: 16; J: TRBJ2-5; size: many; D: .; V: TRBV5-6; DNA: TGTGCCAGCACCTCGGGTAGCGGTCTCCGTGGGGAGACCCAGTACTTC; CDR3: CASTSGSGLRGETQYF
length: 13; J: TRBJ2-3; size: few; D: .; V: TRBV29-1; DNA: TGCAGCGTTGACCCAGGGAGCACAGATACGCAGTATTTT; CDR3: CSVDPGSTDTQYF
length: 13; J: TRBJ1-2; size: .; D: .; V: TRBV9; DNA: TGTGCCAGCAGCGTATCAGGGGTGTTTGGCTACACCTTC; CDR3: CASSVSGVFGYTF
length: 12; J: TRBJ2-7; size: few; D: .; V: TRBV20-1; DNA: TGCAGTGCTAGGCCCGGAGGGAGGGAGCAGTACTTC; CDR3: CSARPGGREQYF
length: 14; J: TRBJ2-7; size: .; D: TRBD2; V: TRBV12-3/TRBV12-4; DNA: TGTGCCAGCAGTTATGCGGGAGGCCGGAGTGAGCAGTACTTC; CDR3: CASSYAGGRSEQYF
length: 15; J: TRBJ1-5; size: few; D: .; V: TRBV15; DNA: TGTGCCACCAGCAGAGAGGCTGGGGGCAATCAGCCCCAGCATTTT; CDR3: CATSREAGGNQPQHF
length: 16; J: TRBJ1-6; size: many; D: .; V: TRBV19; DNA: TGTGCCAGTAGTTCCGGGACCCCTCTGGGGAATTCACCCCTCCACTTT; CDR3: CASSSGTPLGNSPLHF
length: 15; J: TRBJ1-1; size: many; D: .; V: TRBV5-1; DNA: TGCGCCAGCAGGATTGATGGGCAGCCGAACACTGAAGCTTTCTTT; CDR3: CASRIDGQPNTEAFF
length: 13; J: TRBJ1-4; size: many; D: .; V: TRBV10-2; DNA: TGCGCCAGCAGTGACCCGGGAAATGAAAAACTGTTTTTT; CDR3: CASSDPGNEKLFF
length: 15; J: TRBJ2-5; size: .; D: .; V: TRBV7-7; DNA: TGTGCTAGCAGCTTAGGCTGGCAGCCGAAAGAGACCCAGTACTTC; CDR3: CASSLGWQPKETQYF
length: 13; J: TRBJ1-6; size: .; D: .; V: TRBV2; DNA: TGTGCCAGCAGCCCCGAGGACCATTCACCCCTCCACTTT; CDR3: CASSPEDHSPLHF
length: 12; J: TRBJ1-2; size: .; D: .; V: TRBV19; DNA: TGTGCCAGTAGCCCTTCATACTATGGCTACACCTTC; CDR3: CASSPSYYGYTF
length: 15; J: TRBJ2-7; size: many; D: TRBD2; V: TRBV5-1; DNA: TGCGCCAGCAGCTTGGAGACTAGCGGGGCCTACGAGCAGTACTTC; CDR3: CASSLETSGAYEQYF
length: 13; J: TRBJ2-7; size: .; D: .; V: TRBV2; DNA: TGTGCCAGCAGTGATGGGAGGTCCTACGAGCAGTACTTC; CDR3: CASSDGRSYEQYF
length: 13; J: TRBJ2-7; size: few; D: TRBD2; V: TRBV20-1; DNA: TGCAGTGCTAGGGGAGGGAGGGCCTACGAGCAGTACTTC; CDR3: CSARGGRAYEQYF
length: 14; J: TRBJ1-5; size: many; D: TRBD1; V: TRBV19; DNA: TGTGCCACCGAAGACAGGGCGTGGGCTCAGCCCCAGCATTTT; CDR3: CATEDRAWAQPQHF
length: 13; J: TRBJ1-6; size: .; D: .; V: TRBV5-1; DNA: TGCGCCAGCAGGCGGGACCTAAATTCACCCCTCCACTTT; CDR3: CASRRDLNSPLHF
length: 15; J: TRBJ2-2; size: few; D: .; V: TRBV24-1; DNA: TGTGCCACCAGTGATTACGTCAGGAACACCGGGGAGCTGTTTTTT; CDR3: CATSDYVRNTGELFF